A selection of T cell receptor beta chains follows, all from one sample in a study of cytomegalovirus exposure and HLA in healthy donors. Sequenced by immunoSEQ multiplex PCR; TCRdb stores in-frame clones only, minus some. The profile shows some 150,000 clones, 77% of them singletons. Sequenced: PBMCs. All receptors come from a man aged 25-40 years in good health and CMV-seropositive. Each CDR3 is given with its conserved first and last residue. A D gene is named only where the DNA matches it firmly. Clone size appears in some rows only: once, few, many, or a class for an expanded clone.

v_call	j_call	d_call	clone_size	cdr3_aa	cdr3_nt
TRBV4-1	TRBJ2-7	.	.	CASSQVGPYGYEQYF	TGCGCCAGCAGCCAAGTTGGCCCATATGGTTACGAGCAGTACTTC
TRBV10-3	TRBJ2-2	TRBD1	.	CAIRLTGDTGELFF	TGTGCCATCAGATTAACAGGGGACACCGGGGAGCTGTTTTTT
TRBV27	TRBJ2-7	.	.	CASSRGVGEQYF	TGTGCCAGCAGTCGCGGGGTGGGGGAGCAGTACTTC
TRBV2	TRBJ2-5	.	.	CASSREVKTQYF	TGTGCCAGCAGTCGGGAAGTCAAGACCCAGTACTTC
TRBV6-1	TRBJ2-2	.	.	CASSALLLTGELFF	TGTGCCAGCAGTGCTTTGTTATTGACCGGGGAGCTGTTTTTT
TRBV7-9	TRBJ1-4	TRBD1	.	CASSLALEGAGTNEKLFF	TGTGCCAGCAGCTTAGCGCTGGAGGGGGCGGGCACTAATGAAAAACTGTTTTTT
TRBV18	TRBJ1-1	TRBD1	.	CASSLTDRDAEAFF	TGTGCCAGCTCACTGACCGACAGGGACGCTGAAGCTTTCTTT
TRBV2	TRBJ2-7	TRBD1	.	CASSGPTGPNSYEQYF	TGTGCCAGCAGTGGGCCGACAGGGCCCAACTCCTACGAGCAGTACTTC
TRBV30	TRBJ1-1	TRBD1	.	CAWGQGSTEAFF	TGTGCCTGGGGACAGGGGAGCACTGAAGCTTTCTTT
TRBV19	TRBJ1-4	.	.	CASSIQRETGEKLFF	TGTGCCAGTAGTATTCAAAGAGAGACAGGAGAAAAACTGTTTTTT
TRBV5-1	TRBJ1-1	TRBD1	.	CASSPRDRGPGTEAFF	TGCGCCAGCAGCCCCCGGGACAGGGGGCCGGGCACTGAAGCTTTCTTT
TRBV9	TRBJ1-6	.	once	CASSVATESSYNSPLHF	TGTGCCAGCAGCGTAGCTACGGAGAGCTCCTATAATTCACCCCTCCACTTT
TRBV29-1	TRBJ2-7	TRBD1	few	CSVALIGQGVDEQYF	TGCAGCGTCGCGTTAATCGGACAGGGAGTCGACGAGCAGTACTTC
TRBV13	TRBJ2-2	.	.	CASSFGRGIGELFF	TGTGCCAGCAGCTTTGGTCGGGGGATCGGGGAGCTGTTTTTT
TRBV21-1	TRBJ1-5	.	.	CASSIYQGDIFSNQPQHF	TGTGCCAGCAGCATATACCAAGGGGACATTTTTAGCAATCAGCCCCAGCATTTT
TRBV19	TRBJ1-6	TRBD1	.	CASSGDRASSPLHF	TGTGCCAGTAGTGGGGACAGGGCCTCTTCACCCCTCCACTTT